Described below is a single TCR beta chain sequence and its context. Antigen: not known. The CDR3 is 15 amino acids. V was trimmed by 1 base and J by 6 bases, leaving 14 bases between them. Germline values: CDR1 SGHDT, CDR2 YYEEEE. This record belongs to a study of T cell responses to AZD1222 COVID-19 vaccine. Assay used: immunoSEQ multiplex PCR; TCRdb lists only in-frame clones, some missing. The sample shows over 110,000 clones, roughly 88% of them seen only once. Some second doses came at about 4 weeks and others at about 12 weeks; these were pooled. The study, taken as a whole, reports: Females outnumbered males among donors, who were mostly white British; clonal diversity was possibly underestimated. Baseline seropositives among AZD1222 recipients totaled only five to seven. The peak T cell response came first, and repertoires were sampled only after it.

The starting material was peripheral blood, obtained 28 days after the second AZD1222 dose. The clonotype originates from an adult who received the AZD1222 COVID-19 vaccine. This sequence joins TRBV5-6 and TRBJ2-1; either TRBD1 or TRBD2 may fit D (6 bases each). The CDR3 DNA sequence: TGTGCCAGCAGCTTGTCGGCCAGGGGAGGCAATGAGCAGTTCTTC. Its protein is CASSLSARGGNEQFF.